The clone carrying this TCR beta chain appeared a few times. Antigen: not known. Germline V lookup: CDR1 SQVTM, CDR2 ANQGSEA. The CDR3 contains 13 residues. With 6 bases removed from V and 6 bases from J, the gap between germline ends came to 15 bases. This sample was taken from a study of shared clonotypes between healthy human individuals. General observations from the study: Depth of sequencing was expected to influence donor clonotype sharing.

Clones were sequenced by immunoSEQ multiplex PCR, and TCRdb holds only the in-frame ones, with some missing. Here the sample spans under 850,000 clones, just under 75% being singletons. The sequencing sample was made of memory CD4+ T cells sorted from blood. As to subset: CD45RA-negative fraction. This TCR came from a woman aged 25 to 39 in good health. V usage is TRBV29-1 and J usage is TRBJ1-5, with D hard to call. The DNA for the CDR3 is TGCAGCGTGGGGTCCGGGCTGAGTCAGCCCCAGCATTTT. Translated, it gives CSVGSGLSQPQHF.